This note documents a single T cell receptor beta chain sequence. Its matching antigen is unknown. Germline CDR1 reads SGHRS; CDR2 reads YFSETQ. V lost 4 bases to trimming and J lost 4 bases, with 12 bases between them. This CDR3 has 13 residues. The time point is: pretreatment peripheral blood. Profiling relied on immunoSEQ multiplex PCR, and the TCRdb table lists in-frame clones only, not all of them. The table records tens of thousands of clones, roughly four fifths of them present only once. This specimen belongs to a study of PD-L1 blockade in urothelial cancer. At the level of the study: Patients arrived having already received 0 to 3 prior chemotherapy regimens. Reported median T cell count for blood samples was around 140,000. Study results and limitations: TCR clonality was measured in pretreatment peripheral blood. Clonality below the median predicted better survival. Expansion of tumor-associated blood clones at 3 weeks was greater in durable-benefit patients.

The genes are TRBV5-1 and TRBJ2-7; no reliable D call. The source is a man between 65 and 85 years old with urothelial cancer. Sequencing used PBMCs, obtained around atezolizumab (anti-PD-L1) treatment. The CDR3 region has the DNA TGCGCCAGCAGCCCTCGAGCGCAGTACGAGCAGTACTTC. This sequence encodes CASSPRAQYEQYF.